Given below is one T cell receptor beta chain in context. Its antigen is not identified. The data are from a study of T cell responses to AZD1222 COVID-19 vaccine. About the study: Pooled samples include second doses given at about 4 or 12 weeks. Whole-study findings and limits: Nearly half of unique spike-specific TCRs reportedly avoided B.1.351 and B.1.1.7 mutated regions. The study found vaccine-associated CD4 TCRs spanning spike, dominant at 160-218 and 743-854. There were repertoire samples only from the period after the peak T cell response.

Using immunoSEQ multiplex PCR, the repertoire was profiled, and TCRdb retains in-frame clones only, with some absent. The table records about 150,000 clones, 92% of them present only once. The CDR3 runs 12 residues. Germline CDR1 is SNHLY and CDR2 is FYNNEI. V was shortened by 8 bases and J by 0 bases, with 7 bases between the two germline ends. The sequence was collected from an adult in good health. This sequence joins TRBV2 and TRBJ1-2; D unclear. The sample here was peripheral blood, taken on day 0 of AZD1222 vaccination. Here the CDR3 reads CASRETNYGYTF. For the CDR3, the DNA is TGTGCCAGCCGGGAGACTAACTATGGCTACACCTTC.